Shown below are 20 T cell receptor beta chains from a single sample sequenced in a study of molecular identifiers for immune sequencing clone quantification. TCRdb recomputed calls from the PCR reads with MiXCR, one row per CDR3 protein. The sample consists of around 94,000 distinct CDR3 sequences, 30% to 45% of them appearing once. The sample consisted of naive CD8+ T cells from blood, with Jurkat cell RNA spiked in. Documented subset: FACS-sorted CD8+CD4-CCR7+CD45RA+ naive T cells. Source of these receptors: a human donor in good health. Some libraries in this study had Jurkat cell RNA spiked in.

CDR3 residues: CASSMYLVGTQYF. The CDR3, as DNA: TGTGCCAGCAGCATGTATCTGGTCGGGACCCAGTACTTC. The J gene is TRBJ2-5, the V gene TRBV7-8, with unresolved D. CDR1 and CDR2 (germline): SGHVS, FQNEAQ. The CDR3 loop spans 13 amino acids. With 5 bases removed from V and 7 bases from J, the gap between germline ends came to 14 bases.

This sequence joins TRBV23-1 and TRBJ1-5; possible D gene TRBD1, 6 bases. TRBV23-1 is classed as an ORF, of uncertain function. Trimming left V 3 bases short and J 2 bases short, with 23 bases between. CDR3 length: 19 amino acids. CDR3 DNA: TGCGCCAGCAGTCACAGGGCTACAGGGCAGGACTTGGGCAATCAGCCCCAGCATTTT. Its protein is CASSHRATGQDLGNQPQHF.

This chain connects TRBV11-1 to TRBJ2-7; the D gene is possibly TRBD1 (6 bases). CDR1 and CDR2 from the germline V gene are SGHAT and FQDESV (reference sequence). V was clipped by 5 bases and J by 5 bases, with 13 bases between them. The CDR3 consists of 13 residues. In DNA, the CDR3 is TGTGCCAGCAGCAAATTTCAGGGGAACGAGCAGTACTTC. Its protein is CASSKFQGNEQYF.

Remarks on this clonotype: It may be a read error: a sequence one base away is much more abundant. The V gene is TRBV7-8, the J gene TRBJ2-1, with TRBD2 identical over 13 bases. The ends lost 1 base at V and 6 bases at J; junction bases unmatched: 9. The CDR3 has 18 amino acids. Germline V gene data show CDR1 as SGHVS and CDR2 as FQNEAQ. CDR3 in DNA: TGTGCCAGCAGCTTAGTTGGGACTAGCGGGAAGCCCTGCAATGAGCAGTTCTTC. It specifies CASSLVGTSGKPCNEQFF.

This clonotype came up once. One base away lies a much larger clone, so this may be a sequencing read error. The rearrangement joins TRBV7-2 to TRBJ2-7; a weak D match, TRBD1 (5 bases). CDR3 length equals 15 residues. The ends were cut back, 5 bases at V and 5 bases at J, with 19 bases in the middle. The germline CDR1 and CDR2 sequences are SGHTA and FQGNSA. CDR3 nucleotide sequence: TGTGCCAGCAGCCCAATCTTGTGCAGGGTGAACGAGCAGTACTTC. It codes for CASSPILCRVNEQYF.

In its sample, this clonotype was seen a few times. The V and J genes are TRBV7-6 and TRBJ2-2; a possible D gene is TRBD1 (5 bases). Germline V CDR1 and CDR2: SGHVS, FNYEAQ. The V gene lost 1 base and the J gene lost 7 bases, with 13 bases spanning the gap. The CDR3 length is 15 residues. In nucleotides, the CDR3 is TGTGCCAGCAGCTTAGTGTCCAGGGATCACGGGGAGCTGTTTTTT. It yields the protein CASSLVSRDHGELFF.

The chain is built from TRBV15 and TRBJ2-1; 9 nucleotides align to TRBD2. The CDR3 is 17 amino acids. The germline V gene has CDR1 LNHNV and CDR2 YYDKDF (reference sequence). V shed 0 bases and J 2 bases; nucleotides not matched to a gene: 5. CDR3 loop: CATSRDRAGGPYNEQFF. The DNA for the CDR3 is TGTGCCACCAGCAGAGACCGGGCGGGAGGGCCCTACAATGAGCAGTTCTTC.

This clonotype has more than one count but fewer than ten. The chain uses TRBV7-2 and TRBJ2-1; 13 nucleotides agree with TRBD2. The germline V gene has CDR1 SGHTA and CDR2 FQGNSA. This CDR3 spans 15 amino acids. Trimming took 5 bases from V and 9 from J; bases not matched to a gene: 7. CDR3: CASSPRTSGSIEQFF. CDR3 in DNA: TGTGCCAGCAGCCCCCGGACTAGCGGGAGTATTGAGCAGTTCTTC.

This clonotype was recorded many times. The J gene is TRBJ2-7, the V gene TRBV5-1, with a tentative D call TRBD1 (6 bases). Germline lookup yields CDR1 SGHRS and CDR2 YFSETQ. This CDR3 comprises 14 residues. Trimming stripped 0 bases from V and 5 bases from J, with 12 bases between. In DNA form, the CDR3 reads TGCGCCAGCAGCTTGGTGTCAGGGGTCGACGAGCAGTACTTC. Protein product: CASSLVSGVDEQYF.

The chain recombines TRBV19 with TRBJ1-2; no firm D call. Per the germline V gene, CDR1 is LNHDA and CDR2 is SQIVND (reference sequence). V lost 5 bases to trimming and J lost 5 bases, with 18 bases between them. The CDR3 has 15 amino acids. The CDR3 DNA is TGTGCCAGTAGTCCCTCAACGGGGAGTCTATATGGCTACACCTTC. Its protein product is CASSPSTGSLYGYTF.

On this clonotype: A much larger clonotype is one base distant, so this may be a read error. Here the CDR3 omits its conserved ending phenylalanine or tryptophan, so a read error is the likely source. The chain has TRBV4-1 and TRBJ2-7; D ambiguous. Deletions cut 5 bases from V and 7 bases from J, with 9 bases between. Germline CDR1 is MGHRA and CDR2 is YSYEKL. The CDR3 totals 11 residues. As DNA, the CDR3 is TGCGCCAGCAGCGATCGTCAGGAGCAGTACATC. Protein product: CASSDRQEQYI.

This clonotype was counted ten times or more. This chain joins TRBV5-6 and TRBJ1-4; D may be TRBD1 (6 bases). V shed 2 bases and J shed 3 bases, with 8 bases lying between them. The length of the CDR3 is 14 residues. Germline V CDR1 and CDR2: SGHDT, YYEEEE. Here the CDR3 DNA reads TGTGCCAGCAGCTTAACAGGGCCTAATGAAAAACTGTTTTTT. This sequence encodes CASSLTGPNEKLFF. Combining the CDR3 with reference TRBV5-6 and TRBJ1-4 gives the whole variable domain DAGVTQSPTHLIKTRGQQVTLRCSPKSGHDTVSWYQQALGQGPQFIFQYYEEEERQRGNFPDRFSGHQFPNYSSELNVNALLLGDSALYLCASSLTGPNEKLFFGSGTQLSVL.

The J gene is TRBJ1-1, the V gene TRBV6-5; maybe TRBD1 (6 bases). The ends were cut back, 7 bases at V and 7 bases at J, with 10 bases in the middle. CDR1 and CDR2 from the germline V gene are MNHEY and SVGAGI. The CDR3 extends over 11 amino acids. The CDR3 here is CASIEGGEAFF. DNA for the CDR3: TGTGCCAGCATTGAGGGGGGTGAAGCTTTCTTT.

This chain connects TRBV20-1 to TRBJ2-3; D possibly corresponds to TRBD1 (6 bases). This CDR3 contains 17 residues. V was trimmed by 4 bases and J by 2 bases, leaving 22 bases between them. Germline V gives CDR1 DFQATT, CDR2 SNEGSKA (reference sequence). Here the CDR3 reads CSANHPTGTYTTDTQYF. CDR3 nucleotide sequence: TGCAGTGCTAACCACCCTACCGGGACATATACCACAGATACGCAGTATTTT.

This chain connects TRBV14 to TRBJ2-5, with 8 bases aligning to TRBD2. Germline V gene sequence: CDR1 SGHDN, CDR2 FVKESK. J lost 2 bases, V lost 4 bases, and 3 bases had no gene match. The CDR3 is made up of 14 amino acids. DNA of the CDR3: TGTGCCAGCAGCCGGTTAGCGGGGCAAGAGACCCAGTACTTC. Translating gives CASSRLAGQETQYF.

This clonotype showed up just once. A read error may explain this, as a much larger clone is one base away. This CDR3 fails to terminate in the conserved phenylalanine or tryptophan, so it likely reflects a read error. CDR3: CASSLRDSALDMGNQPQHI. The DNA of the CDR3 is TGTGCCAGCAGCTTGCGGGACAGCGCCTTGGATATGGGCAATCAGCCCCAGCATATT. The gene calls are TRBV5-3 and TRBJ1-5; 7 bases line up with TRBD1. TRBV5-3 qualifies as an ORF whose function is uncertain. The CDR3 loop spans 19 amino acids.

Many counts were recorded for this clonotype. The chain links TRBV28 to TRBJ2-5, with TRBD1 identical over 7 bases. The CDR3 runs to 14 residues. CDR1 is MDHEN, CDR2 SYDVKM, per germline. V shed 6 bases, J shed 5 bases, and the junction held 9 bases outside the gene matches. The CDR3 region has the DNA TGTGCCAGCAGCCACAGGGGATATAGTGAGACCCAGTACTTC. Its protein product is CASSHRGYSETQYF. The full variable domain, in which reference TRBV28 and TRBJ2-5 provide the parts outside the CDR3, is DVKVTQSSRYLVKRTGEKVFLECVQDMDHENMFWYRQDPGLGLRLIYFSYDVKMKEKGDIPEGYSVSREKKERFSLILESASTNQTSMYLCASSHRGYSETQYFGPGTRLLVL.

This clonotype was seen a few times. The chain has TRBV9 and TRBJ2-2, with D possibly being TRBD2 (5 bases). The CDR3 covers 14 residues. The germline V and J ends were trimmed by 4 bases and 2 bases, with 9 bases remaining between them. The germline gives CDR1 SGDLS, CDR2 YYNGEE. The CDR3 DNA is TGTGCCAGCAGCTGGAGCGGAAACACCGGGGAGCTGTTTTTT. Protein sequence: CASSWSGNTGELFF.

Details on this clonotype: A much larger clone lies one base from this, so it may be a read error. The chain uses TRBV20-1 and TRBJ2-3, with TRBD2 as a possible D gene (6 bases). This CDR3 has 15 amino acids. Germline assignment: CDR1 DFQATT and CDR2 SNEGSKA (reference sequence). This chain's CDR3 is CSARDQGTSIDTQYF. CDR3 in DNA: TGCAGTGCTAGAGATCAGGGAACTAGCATAGATACGCAGTATTTT.

In regard to this clonotype: A much larger clone sits a single nucleotide away, making a read error possible. V is TRBV9 and J is TRBJ2-3; TRBD2 is a possible D gene (6 bases). V lost 4 bases to trimming and J lost 6 bases, with 24 bases between them. From germline, CDR1 is SGDLS and CDR2 YYNGEE. The CDR3 has 17 amino acids. The CDR3 loop reads CASSLQGGRRFGDTQYF. Written as DNA, the CDR3 is TGTGCCAGCAGCCTCCAGGGAGGCCGCCGTTTCGGGGATACGCAGTATTTT.